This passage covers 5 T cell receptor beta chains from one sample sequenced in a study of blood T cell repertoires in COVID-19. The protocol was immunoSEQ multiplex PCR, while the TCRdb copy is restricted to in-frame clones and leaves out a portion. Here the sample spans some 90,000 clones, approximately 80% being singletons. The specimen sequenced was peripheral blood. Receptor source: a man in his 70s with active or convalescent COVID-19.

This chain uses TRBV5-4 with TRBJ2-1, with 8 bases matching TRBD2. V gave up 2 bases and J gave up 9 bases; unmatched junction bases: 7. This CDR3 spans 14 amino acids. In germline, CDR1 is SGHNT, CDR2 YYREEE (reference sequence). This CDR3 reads CASSFTSGGGEQFF. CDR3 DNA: TGTGCCAGCAGCTTTACTAGCGGCGGGGGTGAGCAGTTCTTC.

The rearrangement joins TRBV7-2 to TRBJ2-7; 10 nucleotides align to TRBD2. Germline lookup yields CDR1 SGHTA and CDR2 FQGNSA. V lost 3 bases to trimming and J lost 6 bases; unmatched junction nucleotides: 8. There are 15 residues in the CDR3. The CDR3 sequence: CASSFTPSGGGEQYF. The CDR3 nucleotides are TGTGCCAGCAGCTTCACCCCTAGCGGGGGTGGCGAGCAGTACTTC.

DNA for the CDR3: TGCGCCAGCAGCTTGTGGGAGGACTATGGCTACACCTTC. Translated: CASSLWEDYGYTF. The chain recombines TRBV5-1 with TRBJ1-2; D is uncertain. The V end lost 1 base, the J end lost 3 bases, and 7 bases lay between the germline ends. Germline CDR1 SGHRS, CDR2 YFSETQ. The CDR3 consists of 13 residues.

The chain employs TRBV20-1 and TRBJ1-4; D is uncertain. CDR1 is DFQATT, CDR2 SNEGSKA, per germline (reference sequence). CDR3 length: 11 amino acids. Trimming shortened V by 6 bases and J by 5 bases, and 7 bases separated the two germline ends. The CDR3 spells CSAGPNEKLFF. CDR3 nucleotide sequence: TGCAGTGCGGGCCCAAATGAAAAACTGTTTTTT.

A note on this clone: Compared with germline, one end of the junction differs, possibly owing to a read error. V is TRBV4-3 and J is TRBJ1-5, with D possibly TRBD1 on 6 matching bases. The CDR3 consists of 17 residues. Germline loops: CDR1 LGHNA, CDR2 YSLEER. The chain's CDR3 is CASSQDLVGQHNRPQHF. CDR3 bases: TGCGCCAGCAGCCAAGATCTAGTTGGACAGCACAATCGGCCCCAGCATTTT.